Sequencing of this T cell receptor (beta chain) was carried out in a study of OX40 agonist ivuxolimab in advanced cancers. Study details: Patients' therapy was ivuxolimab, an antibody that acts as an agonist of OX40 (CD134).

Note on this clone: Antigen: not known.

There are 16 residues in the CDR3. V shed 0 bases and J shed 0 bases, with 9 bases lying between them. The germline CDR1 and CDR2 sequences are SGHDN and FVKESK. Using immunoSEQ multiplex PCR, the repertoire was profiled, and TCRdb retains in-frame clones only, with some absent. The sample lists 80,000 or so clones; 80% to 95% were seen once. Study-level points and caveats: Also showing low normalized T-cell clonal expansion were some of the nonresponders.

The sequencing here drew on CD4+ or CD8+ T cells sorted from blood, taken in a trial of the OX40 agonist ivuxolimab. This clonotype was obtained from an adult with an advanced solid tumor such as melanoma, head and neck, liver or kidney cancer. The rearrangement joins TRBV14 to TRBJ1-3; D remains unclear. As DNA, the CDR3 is TGTGCCAGCAGCCAAGACAGTACAGCCTCTGGAAACACCATATATTTT. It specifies CASSQDSTASGNTIYF.